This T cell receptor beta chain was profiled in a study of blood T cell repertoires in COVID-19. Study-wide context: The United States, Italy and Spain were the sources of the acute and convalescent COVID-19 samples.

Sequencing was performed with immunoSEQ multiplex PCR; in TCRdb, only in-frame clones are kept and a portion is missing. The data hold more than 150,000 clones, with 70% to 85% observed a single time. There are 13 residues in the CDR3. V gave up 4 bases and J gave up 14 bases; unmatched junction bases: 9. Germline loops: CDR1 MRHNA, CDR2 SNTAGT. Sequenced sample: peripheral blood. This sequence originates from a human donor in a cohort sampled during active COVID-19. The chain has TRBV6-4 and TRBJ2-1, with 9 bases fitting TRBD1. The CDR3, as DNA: TGTGCCAGCAGTGTCGAAGCGACAGGGGGGAAGTTCTTC. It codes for CASSVEATGGKFF.